Following are 20 T cell receptor beta chains from one sample sequenced in a study of CD8 T cells in ankylosing spondylitis (dated by TCRdb to about 2017). What the work shows at the level of the full study, not this receptor alone: Blood from ankylosing spondylitis patients appeared to be characterized by a TCR beta motif composed of eight highly homologous amino acid variants.

The library came from 5' RACE. Instrument used: Illumina HiSeq 2500. The public reads were quality trimmed at Q25 with fastp and then assembled into clones with MiXCR by TCRdb, keeping productive beta chains. Rows matching on CDR3 protein sequence are summarized as one entry with the most common DNA and genes. The sample table shows under 950,000 distinct CDR3 sequences, and about 20% are seen once. The ten largest clonotypes hold about a fifth of the sample. Which antigens these TCRs recognize remains unknown. Sequencing was done on a sample of blood, either unsorted or a sorted T cell fraction (not recorded which). These receptors all stem from a male donor with ankylosing spondylitis.

The V call is TRBV7-8, the J call TRBJ2-5, with 11 bases identical to TRBD1. The V segment lost 5 bases and the J segment 6 bases; nucleotides outside the gene matches: 8. The germline CDR1 and CDR2 sequences are SGHVS and FQNEAQ. The CDR3 consists of 15 residues. The CDR3, as DNA: TGTGCCAGCAGCACCAGGACAGGGGGCCCGAAGACCCAGTACTTC. This codes for CASSTRTGGPKTQYF.

This clonotype turned up a few times. The chain combines TRBV9 with TRBJ2-1, with D possibly being TRBD2 (6 bases). This CDR3 contains 17 residues. Germline V gene sequence: CDR1 SGDLS, CDR2 YYNGEE. Trimming pared 4 bases from V and 5 bases from J, leaving 22 bases between. CDR3 nucleotides: TGTGCCAGCAGCACCCCTTTGTTTGGGGGAGGTAACAATGAGCAGTTCTTC. Its translation: CASSTPLFGGGNNEQFF.

The gene calls are TRBV3-1 and TRBJ2-6, with TRBD2 as a possible D gene (5 bases). There are 22 residues in the CDR3. Germline assignment: CDR1 LGHDT and CDR2 YNNKEL (reference sequence). The V and J ends lost 1 base and 0 bases respectively, with 25 bases between them. The CDR3 bases are TGTGCCAGCAGCCAAGGGTTAACCCATCTGGGGTTGGAGGACTCTGGGGCCAACGTCCTGACTTTC. It is translated as CASSQGLTHLGLEDSGANVLTF.

This chain joins TRBV5-6 and TRBJ2-7; 7 bases map to TRBD1. CDR1 is SGHDT and CDR2 is YYEEEE in the germline V gene. V dropped 1 base and J dropped 2; count of bases not matched to a gene: 3. The CDR3 covers 14 residues. DNA for the CDR3: TGTGCCAGCAGCTTGCTGACAGGGACCTACGAGCAGTACTTC. Translated, it gives CASSLLTGTYEQYF.

This clonotype has more than one count but fewer than ten. V usage is TRBV5-6 and J usage is TRBJ2-1, with 9 positions matching TRBD2. The CDR3 has 18 residues. V lost 1 base, J lost 2 bases, and 10 bases stayed unmatched. CDR1 SGHDT and CDR2 YYEEEE come from the germline V gene. DNA of the CDR3: TGTGCCAGCAGCTTGTTGAGCGGGGGGAGGGCAACCTACAATGAGCAGTTCTTC. As protein: CASSLLSGGRATYNEQFF. The complete variable domain, with remaining parts taken from reference TRBV5-6 and TRBJ2-1, reads DAGVTQSPTHLIKTRGQQVTLRCSPKSGHDTVSWYQQALGQGPQFIFQYYEEEERQRGNFPDRFSGHQFPNYSSELNVNALLLGDSALYLCASSLLSGGRATYNEQFFGPGTRLTVL.

The chain couples TRBV7-8 to TRBJ2-1; 10 nucleotides agree with TRBD2. Germline V lookup: CDR1 SGHVS, CDR2 FQNEAQ. The CDR3 consists of 15 residues. V lost 4 bases, J lost 6 bases, and 6 bases stayed unmatched. The chain's CDR3 is CASSSLAGDPNEQFF. CDR3 DNA: TGTGCCAGCAGCTCTCTAGCGGGGGACCCCAATGAGCAGTTCTTC. The full variable domain, with the rest looked up from reference TRBV7-8 and TRBJ2-1, is GAGVSQSPRYKVAKRGQDVALRCDPISGHVSLFWYQQALGQGPEFLTYFQNEAQLDKSGLPSDRFFAERPEGSVSTLKIQRTQQEDSAVYLCASSSLAGDPNEQFFGPGTRLTVL.

The rearrangement uses TRBV14 and TRBJ2-7, with TRBD1 as a possible D gene (5 bases). Germline lookup yields CDR1 SGHDN and CDR2 FVKESK. The CDR3 contains 16 residues. V was trimmed by 0 bases and J by 0 bases, leaving 12 bases between them. CDR3 nucleotide sequence: TGTGCCAGCAGCCAAGACGCGGACACTAACTCCTACGAGCAGTACTTC. Its translation is CASSQDADTNSYEQYF.

This clonotype was picked up a small number of times. DNA of the CDR3: TGTGCCAGCAGCGCCTGGGACAGTTCCTACGAGCAGTACTTC. This sequence encodes CASSAWDSSYEQYF. The chain employs TRBV7-8 and TRBJ2-7, with 7 bases identical to TRBD1. The germline V gene encodes CDR1 SGHVS and CDR2 FQNEAQ. The ends lost 5 bases at V and 1 base at J; junction bases unmatched: 5. This CDR3 spans 14 amino acids.

The sample holds a few counts of this clonotype. This chain links TRBV12-3 or TRBV12-4 with TRBJ2-3, with D perhaps matching TRBD2 (7 bases). V was pared by 2 bases and J by 3 bases, with 15 bases between. The CDR3 totals 16 residues. The CDR3 protein is CASSLRGAQGTDTQYF. CDR3 bases: TGTGCCAGCAGTTTACGGGGGGCACAAGGAACAGATACGCAGTATTTT.

A few counts support this clonotype. The rearrangement joins TRBV5-5 to TRBJ2-3; 9 bases line up with TRBD2. Germline CDR1 SGHKS, CDR2 YYEKEE (reference sequence). The CDR3 covers 17 residues. V shed 3 bases, J shed 0 bases, and the junction held 8 bases outside the gene matches. The CDR3 bases are TGTGCCAGCAGCTGGGCGCGGGGACTAGCTAGCACAGATACGCAGTATTTT. Its protein product is CASSWARGLASTDTQYF.

This clonotype was seen ten or more times. The rearrangement uses TRBV12-3 or TRBV12-4 and TRBJ2-3; D not resolved. This CDR3 region has 11 residues. V was shortened by 8 bases and J by 2 bases, with 5 bases between the two germline ends. The CDR3 loop is CASSSTDTQYF. CDR3 sequence (DNA): TGTGCCAGCTCATCCACAGATACGCAGTATTTT.

This chain connects TRBV12-3 or TRBV12-4 to TRBJ1-1; D remains ambiguous. The CDR3 runs 14 residues. Trimming removed 5 bases at V and 6 bases at J, with 16 bases between. CDR3 in DNA: TGTGCCAGCAGTAAGACACTCGGAGGAGCTGAAGCTTTCTTT. Its translation: CASSKTLGGAEAFF.

This clonotype turned up a few times. The chain uses TRBV12-3 or TRBV12-4 and TRBJ1-2, with a possible D match to TRBD1 (6 bases). V lost 6 bases, J lost 9 bases, and 8 bases lay in between. The CDR3 contains 10 residues. The CDR3 DNA reads as TGTGCCAGCAGGGGGACAAGCTACACCTTC. Translated, it gives CASRGTSYTF.

The gene calls are TRBV12-3 or TRBV12-4 and TRBJ2-7; D unclear. V shed 3 bases and J shed 6 bases, with 12 bases lying between them. The CDR3 loop spans 13 amino acids. The CDR3 region is CASSLTSLGEQYF. Written as DNA, the CDR3 is TGTGCCAGCAGTTTGACGAGCCTAGGCGAGCAGTACTTC.

The rearrangement uses TRBV6-1 and TRBJ2-4; no clear D gene. V lost 3 bases and J lost 3, with 18 bases in between. This CDR3 region has 17 residues. Looked up from germline, CDR1 is MNHNS and CDR2 is SASEGT. Here the CDR3 reads CASSDISVTPDKNIQYF. For the CDR3, the DNA is TGTGCCAGCAGTGATATATCGGTGACTCCGGACAAAAACATTCAGTACTTC.

The CDR3 sequence: CASRHTGTTEAFF. As DNA, the CDR3 is TGTGCCAGCAGGCATACAGGGACCACTGAAGCTTTCTTT. The chain couples TRBV27 to TRBJ1-1, with TRBD1 as a possible D gene (6 bases). Trimming shortened V by 6 bases and J by 4 bases, and 12 bases separated the two germline ends. Germline CDR1 reads MNHEY; CDR2 reads SMNVEV (reference sequence). This CDR3 region has 13 residues.

This clonotype was seen once. The rearrangement links TRBV18 to TRBJ1-2; a weak D match, TRBD1 (6 bases). Trimming took off 6 bases at V and 5 bases at J, with 13 bases between the two ends. The CDR3 extends over 13 amino acids. CDR1 and CDR2 from the germline V gene are KGHSH and LQKENI. The CDR3 protein is CASSAGEGYGYTF. In nucleotides, the CDR3 is TGTGCCAGCTCCGCAGGGGAAGGGTATGGCTACACCTTC.

This clonotype was seen just once. The J gene is TRBJ2-7, the V gene TRBV6-1, with unresolved D. Trimming cost V 3 bases and J 7 bases, with 10 bases left between them. The CDR3 covers 12 residues. Germline CDR1 and CDR2: MNHNS and SASEGT. The CDR3 protein is CASSDLSREQYF. CDR3 bases: TGTGCCAGCAGTGATTTGAGCAGAGAGCAGTACTTC.

In this sample, this clonotype turned up a few times. The chain is built from TRBV6-1 and TRBJ2-5; tentative D call: TRBD2 (5 bases). Trimming removed 6 bases at V and 2 bases at J, with 13 bases between. The CDR3 spans 14 residues. Germline CDR1 MNHNS, CDR2 SASEGT. The CDR3 sequence is CASSPSGEQETQYF. CDR3 in DNA: TGTGCCAGCAGCCCTTCCGGGGAACAAGAGACCCAGTACTTC.

The chain links TRBV9 to TRBJ1-2; the match to TRBD1 covers 7 bases. Germline values: CDR1 SGDLS, CDR2 YYNGEE. V was clipped by 2 bases and J by 4 bases; unmatched bases: 2. The length of the CDR3 is 13 residues. The CDR3 sequence is CASSVQGGYGYTF. The CDR3 DNA sequence: TGTGCCAGCAGCGTTCAGGGGGGCTATGGCTACACCTTC. The variable domain in full, with the rest retrieved from reference TRBV9 and TRBJ1-2, is DSGVTQTPKHLITATGQRVTLRCSPRSGDLSVYWYQQSLDQGLQFLIQYYNGEERAKGNILERFSAQQFPDLHSELNLSSLELGDSALYFCASSVQGGYGYTFGSGTRLTVV.